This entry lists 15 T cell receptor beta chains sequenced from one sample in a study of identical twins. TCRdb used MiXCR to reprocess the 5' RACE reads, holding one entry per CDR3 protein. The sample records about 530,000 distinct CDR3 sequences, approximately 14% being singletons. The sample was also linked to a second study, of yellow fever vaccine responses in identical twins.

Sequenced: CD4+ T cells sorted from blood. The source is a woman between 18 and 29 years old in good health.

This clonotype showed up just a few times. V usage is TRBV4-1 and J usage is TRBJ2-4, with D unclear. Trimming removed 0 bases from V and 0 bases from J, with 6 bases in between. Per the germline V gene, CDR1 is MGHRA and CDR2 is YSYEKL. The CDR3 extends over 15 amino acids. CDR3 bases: TGCGCCAGCAGCCAAGATGTACAAGCCAAAAACATTCAGTACTTC. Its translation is CASSQDVQAKNIQYF.

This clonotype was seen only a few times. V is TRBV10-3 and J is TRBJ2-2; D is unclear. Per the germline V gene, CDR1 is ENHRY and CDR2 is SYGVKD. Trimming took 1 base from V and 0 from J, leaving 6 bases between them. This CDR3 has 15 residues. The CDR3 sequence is CAISEFGTNTGELFF. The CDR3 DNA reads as TGTGCCATCAGTGAGTTCGGAACGAACACCGGGGAGCTGTTTTTT.

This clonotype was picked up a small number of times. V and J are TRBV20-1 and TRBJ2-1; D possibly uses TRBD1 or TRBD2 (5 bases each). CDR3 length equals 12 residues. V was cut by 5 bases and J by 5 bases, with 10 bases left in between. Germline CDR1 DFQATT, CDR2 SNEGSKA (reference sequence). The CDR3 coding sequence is TGCAGTGCTTGGGGGACCCACAATGAGCAGTTCTTC. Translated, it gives CSAWGTHNEQFF.

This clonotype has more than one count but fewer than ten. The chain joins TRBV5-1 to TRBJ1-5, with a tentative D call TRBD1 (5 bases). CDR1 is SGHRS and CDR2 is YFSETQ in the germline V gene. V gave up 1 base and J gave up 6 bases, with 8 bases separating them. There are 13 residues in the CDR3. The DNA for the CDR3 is TGCGCCAGCAGCTTGAATGGGGGTCAGCCCCAGCATTTT. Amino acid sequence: CASSLNGGQPQHF.

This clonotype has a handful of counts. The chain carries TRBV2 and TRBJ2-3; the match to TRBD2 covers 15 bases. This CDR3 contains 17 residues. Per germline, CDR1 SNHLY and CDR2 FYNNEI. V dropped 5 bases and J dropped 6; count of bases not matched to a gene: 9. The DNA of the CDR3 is TGTGCCAGCAGTCCCCAAACCGGGACTAGCGGGAGGGATACGCAGTATTTT. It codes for CASSPQTGTSGRDTQYF.

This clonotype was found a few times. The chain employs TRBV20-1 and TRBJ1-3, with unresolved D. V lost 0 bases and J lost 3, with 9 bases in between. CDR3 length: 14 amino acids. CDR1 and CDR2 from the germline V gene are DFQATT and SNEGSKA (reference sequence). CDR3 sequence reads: CSARDGWYGNTIYF. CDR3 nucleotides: TGCAGTGCTAGAGATGGGTGGTATGGAAACACCATATATTTT.

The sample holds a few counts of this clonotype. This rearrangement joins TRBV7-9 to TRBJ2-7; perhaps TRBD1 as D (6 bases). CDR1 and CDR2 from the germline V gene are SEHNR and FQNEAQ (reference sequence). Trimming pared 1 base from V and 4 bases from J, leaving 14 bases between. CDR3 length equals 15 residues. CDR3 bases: TGTGCCAGCAGCTTAGGGGCCGGACAGATTTACGAGCAGTACTTC. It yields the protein CASSLGAGQIYEQYF.

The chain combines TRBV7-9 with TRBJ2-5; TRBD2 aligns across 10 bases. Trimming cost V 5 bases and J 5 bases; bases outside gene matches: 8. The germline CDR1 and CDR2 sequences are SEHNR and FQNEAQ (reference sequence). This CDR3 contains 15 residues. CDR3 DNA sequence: TGTGCCAGCAGCCGGGCTAGCGGGAGTCAGGAGACCCAGTACTTC. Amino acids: CASSRASGSQETQYF. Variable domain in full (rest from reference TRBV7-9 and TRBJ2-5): DTGVSQNPRHKITKRGQNVTFRCDPISEHNRLYWYRQTLGQGPEFLTYFQNEAQLEKSRLLSDRFSAERPKGSFSTLEIQRTEQGDSAMYLCASSRASGSQETQYFGPGTRLLVL.

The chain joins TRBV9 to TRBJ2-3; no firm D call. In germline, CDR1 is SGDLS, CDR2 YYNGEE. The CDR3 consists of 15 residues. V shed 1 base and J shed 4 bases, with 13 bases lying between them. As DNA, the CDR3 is TGTGCCAGCAGCGTAAGGTCCCAGGCACCAGATACGCAGTATTTT. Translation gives CASSVRSQAPDTQYF.

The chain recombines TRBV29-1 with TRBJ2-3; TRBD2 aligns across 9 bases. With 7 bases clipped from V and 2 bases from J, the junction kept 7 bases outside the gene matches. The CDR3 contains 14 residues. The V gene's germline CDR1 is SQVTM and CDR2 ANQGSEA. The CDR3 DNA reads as TGCAGCGGCCAGGAGCGGGGGGCCACAGATACGCAGTATTTT. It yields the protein CSGQERGATDTQYF.

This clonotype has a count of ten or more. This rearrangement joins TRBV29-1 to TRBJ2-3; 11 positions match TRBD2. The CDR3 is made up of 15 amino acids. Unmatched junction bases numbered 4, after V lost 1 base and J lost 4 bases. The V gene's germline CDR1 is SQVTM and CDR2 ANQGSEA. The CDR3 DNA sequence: TGCAGCGTTGAAGGAGCTAGCGGGAGGTCAGATACGCAGTATTTT. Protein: CSVEGASGRSDTQYF.

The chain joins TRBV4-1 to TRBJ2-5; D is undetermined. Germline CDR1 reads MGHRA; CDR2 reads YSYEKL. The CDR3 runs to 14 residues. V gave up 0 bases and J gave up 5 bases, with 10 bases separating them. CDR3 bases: TGCGCCAGCAGCCAAGATTCGGATTGGGAGACCCAGTACTTC. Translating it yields CASSQDSDWETQYF.

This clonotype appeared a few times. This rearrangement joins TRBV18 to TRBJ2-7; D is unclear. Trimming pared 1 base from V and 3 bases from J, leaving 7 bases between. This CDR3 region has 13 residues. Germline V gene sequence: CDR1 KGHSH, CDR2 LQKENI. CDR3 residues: CASSPQQYYEQYF. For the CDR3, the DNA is TGTGCCAGCTCACCACAACAGTACTACGAGCAGTACTTC.

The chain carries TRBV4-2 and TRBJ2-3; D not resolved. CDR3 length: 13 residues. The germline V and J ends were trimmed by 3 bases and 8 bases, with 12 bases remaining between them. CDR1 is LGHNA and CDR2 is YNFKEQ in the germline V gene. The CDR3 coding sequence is TGTGCCAGCAGCCAGGCCCCTGTTGGTACGCAGTATTTT. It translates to CASSQAPVGTQYF.

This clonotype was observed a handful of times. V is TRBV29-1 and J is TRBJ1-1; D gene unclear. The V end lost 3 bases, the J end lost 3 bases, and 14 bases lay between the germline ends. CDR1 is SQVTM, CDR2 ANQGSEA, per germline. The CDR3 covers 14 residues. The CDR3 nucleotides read TGCAGCGTTGAGGCCTTGCAGGCGTACACTGAAGCTTTCTTT. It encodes CSVEALQAYTEAFF.